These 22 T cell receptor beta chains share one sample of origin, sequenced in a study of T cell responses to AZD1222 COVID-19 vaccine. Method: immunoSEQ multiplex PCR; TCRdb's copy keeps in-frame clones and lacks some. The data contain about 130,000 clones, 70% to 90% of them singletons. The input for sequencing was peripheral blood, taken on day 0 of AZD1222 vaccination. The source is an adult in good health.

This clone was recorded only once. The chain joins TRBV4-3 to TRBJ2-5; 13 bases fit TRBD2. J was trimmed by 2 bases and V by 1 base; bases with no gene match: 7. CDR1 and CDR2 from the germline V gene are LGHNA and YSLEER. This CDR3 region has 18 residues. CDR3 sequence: CASSQGGTSGTKQETQYF. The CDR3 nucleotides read TGCGCCAGCAGCCAAGGGGGGACTAGCGGGACGAAACAAGAGACCCAGTACTTC.

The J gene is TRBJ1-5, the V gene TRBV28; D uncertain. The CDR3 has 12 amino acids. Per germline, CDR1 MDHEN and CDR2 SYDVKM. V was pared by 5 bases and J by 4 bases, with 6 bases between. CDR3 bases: TGTGCCAGCAGTCCCACAAATCAGCCCCAGCATTTT. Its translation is CASSPTNQPQHF.

DNA of the CDR3: TGCAGCGTGGGGCCGTTAGGCACGCTGAACTATGGCTACACCTTC. It translates to CSVGPLGTLNYGYTF. The chain links TRBV29-1 to TRBJ1-2, with D perhaps matching TRBD1 (5 bases). V was clipped by 6 bases and J by 2 bases, with 19 bases between them. The CDR3 contains 15 residues. Germline CDR1 reads SQVTM; CDR2 reads ANQGSEA.

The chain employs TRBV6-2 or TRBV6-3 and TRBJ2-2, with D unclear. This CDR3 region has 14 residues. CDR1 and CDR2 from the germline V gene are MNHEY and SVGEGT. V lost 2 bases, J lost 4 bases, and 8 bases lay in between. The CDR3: CASSYRVRTGELFF. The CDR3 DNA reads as TGTGCCAGCAGTTACAGGGTACGCACCGGGGAGCTGTTTTTT.

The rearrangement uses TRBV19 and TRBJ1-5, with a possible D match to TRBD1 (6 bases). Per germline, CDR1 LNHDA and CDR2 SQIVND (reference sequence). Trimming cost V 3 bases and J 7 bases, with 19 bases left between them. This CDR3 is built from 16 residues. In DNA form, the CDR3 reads TGTGCCAGTAGTATCTTCGCTGGCTCAGGGGACCAGCCCCAGCATTTT. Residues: CASSIFAGSGDQPQHF.

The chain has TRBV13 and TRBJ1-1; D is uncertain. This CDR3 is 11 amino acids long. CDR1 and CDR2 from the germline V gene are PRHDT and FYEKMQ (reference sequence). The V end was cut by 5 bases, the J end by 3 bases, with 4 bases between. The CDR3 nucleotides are TGTGCCAGCAGCCCCGACACTGAAGCTTTCTTT. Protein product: CASSPDTEAFF.

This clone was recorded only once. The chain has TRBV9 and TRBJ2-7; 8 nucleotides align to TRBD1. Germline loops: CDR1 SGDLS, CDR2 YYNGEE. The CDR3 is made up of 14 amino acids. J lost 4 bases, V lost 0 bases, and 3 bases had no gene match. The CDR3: CASSVGQGPYEQYF. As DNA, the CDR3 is TGTGCCAGCAGCGTAGGACAGGGGCCGTACGAGCAGTACTTC.

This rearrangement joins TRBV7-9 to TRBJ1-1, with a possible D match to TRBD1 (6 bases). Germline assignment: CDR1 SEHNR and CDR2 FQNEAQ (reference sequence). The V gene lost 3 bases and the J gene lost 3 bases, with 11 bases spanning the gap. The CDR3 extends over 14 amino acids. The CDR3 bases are TGTGCCAGCAGCTTCTCCGACAGGCACACTGAAGCTTTCTTT. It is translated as CASSFSDRHTEAFF.

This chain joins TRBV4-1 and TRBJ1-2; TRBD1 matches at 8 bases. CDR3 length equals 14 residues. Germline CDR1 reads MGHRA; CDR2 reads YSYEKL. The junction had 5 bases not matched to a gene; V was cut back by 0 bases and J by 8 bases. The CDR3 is CASSQEGRTGGYTF. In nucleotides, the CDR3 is TGCGCCAGCAGCCAAGAAGGGCGGACAGGGGGCTACACCTTC.

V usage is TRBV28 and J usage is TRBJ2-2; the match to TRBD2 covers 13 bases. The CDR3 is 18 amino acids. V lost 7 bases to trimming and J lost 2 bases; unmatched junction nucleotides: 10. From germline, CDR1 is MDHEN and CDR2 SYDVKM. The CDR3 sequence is CASILRTSGRENTGELFF. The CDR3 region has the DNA TGTGCCAGCATCCTGCGGACTAGCGGGAGAGAAAACACCGGGGAGCTGTTTTTT.

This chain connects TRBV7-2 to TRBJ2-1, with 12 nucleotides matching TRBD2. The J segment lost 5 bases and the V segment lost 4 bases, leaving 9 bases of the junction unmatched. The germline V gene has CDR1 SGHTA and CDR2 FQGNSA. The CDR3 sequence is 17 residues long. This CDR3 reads CASSSQPGLAGNNEQFF. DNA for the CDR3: TGTGCCAGCAGCTCGCAACCGGGACTAGCGGGTAACAATGAGCAGTTCTTC.

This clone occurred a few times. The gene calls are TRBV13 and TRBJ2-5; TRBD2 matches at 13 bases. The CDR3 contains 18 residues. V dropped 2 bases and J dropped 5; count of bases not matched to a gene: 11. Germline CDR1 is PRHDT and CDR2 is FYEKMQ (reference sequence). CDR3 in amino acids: CASSLTLAGGPEWETQYF. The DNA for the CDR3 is TGTGCCAGCAGCTTAACACTAGCGGGGGGGCCGGAGTGGGAGACCCAGTACTTC.

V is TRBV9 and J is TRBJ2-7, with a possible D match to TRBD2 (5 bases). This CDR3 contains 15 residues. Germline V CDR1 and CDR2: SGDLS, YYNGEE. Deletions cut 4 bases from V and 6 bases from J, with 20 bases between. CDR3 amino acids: CASSPLVTNQGEQYF. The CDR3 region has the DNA TGTGCCAGCAGCCCTCTAGTGACTAACCAAGGCGAGCAGTACTTC.

This CDR3 is CASSLSDRGDTEAFF. The CDR3 bases are TGTGCCAGCAGCTTATCCGACAGGGGGGACACTGAAGCTTTCTTT. V is TRBV11-2 and J is TRBJ1-1; TRBD1 aligns across 9 bases. CDR1 and CDR2 from the germline V gene are SGHAT and FQNNGV. V was clipped by 2 bases and J by 3 bases; unmatched bases: 4. The CDR3 length is 15 residues.

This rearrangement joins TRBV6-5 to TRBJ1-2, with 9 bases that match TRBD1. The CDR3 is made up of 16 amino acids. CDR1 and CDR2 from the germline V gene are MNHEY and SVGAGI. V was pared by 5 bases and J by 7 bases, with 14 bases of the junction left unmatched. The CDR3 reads CASSHYRGLQLGGYTF. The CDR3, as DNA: TGTGCCAGCAGTCACTACAGGGGGCTGCAACTAGGTGGCTACACCTTC.

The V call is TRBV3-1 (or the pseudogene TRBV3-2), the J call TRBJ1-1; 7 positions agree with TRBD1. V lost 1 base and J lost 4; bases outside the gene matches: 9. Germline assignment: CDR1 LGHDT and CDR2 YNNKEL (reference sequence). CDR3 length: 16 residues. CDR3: CASSQGQGVGITEAFF. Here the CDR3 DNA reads TGTGCCAGCAGCCAAGGACAGGGAGTCGGGATCACTGAAGCTTTCTTT.

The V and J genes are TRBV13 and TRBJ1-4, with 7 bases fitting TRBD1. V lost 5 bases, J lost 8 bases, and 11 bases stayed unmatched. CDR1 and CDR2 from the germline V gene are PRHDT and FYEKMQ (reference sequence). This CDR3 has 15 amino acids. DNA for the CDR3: TGTGCCAGCAGCAACAACAGGGGCGCGAAGGAAAAACTGTTTTTT. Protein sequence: CASSNNRGAKEKLFF.

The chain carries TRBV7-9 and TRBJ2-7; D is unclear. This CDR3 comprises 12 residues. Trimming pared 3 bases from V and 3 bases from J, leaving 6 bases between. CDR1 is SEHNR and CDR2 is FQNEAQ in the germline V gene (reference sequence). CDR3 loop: CASSFPGYEQYF. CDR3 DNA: TGTGCCAGCAGCTTTCCCGGCTACGAGCAGTACTTC.

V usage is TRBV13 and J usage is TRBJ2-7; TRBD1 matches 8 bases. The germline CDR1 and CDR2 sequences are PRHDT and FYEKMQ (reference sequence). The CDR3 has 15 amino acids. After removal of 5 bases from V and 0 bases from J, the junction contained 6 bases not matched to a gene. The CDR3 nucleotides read TGTGCCAGCAGCAACCGGGACAGGAGCTCCTACGAGCAGTACTTC. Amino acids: CASSNRDRSSYEQYF. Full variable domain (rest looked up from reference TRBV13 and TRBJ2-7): AAGVIQSPRHLIKEKRETATLKCYPIPRHDTVYWYQQGPGQDPQFLISFYEKMQSDKGSIPDRFSAQQFSDYHSELNMSSLELGDSALYFCASSNRDRSSYEQYFGPGTRLTVT.

The CDR3 protein is CASSTRGNTIYF. The CDR3 nucleotides read TGTGCCAGCAGCACAAGGGGAAACACCATATATTTT. The V gene is TRBV14, the J gene TRBJ1-3, with no clear D. There are 12 residues in the CDR3. V lost 5 bases to trimming and J lost 4 bases, with 6 bases between them. The germline V gene encodes CDR1 SGHDN and CDR2 FVKESK.

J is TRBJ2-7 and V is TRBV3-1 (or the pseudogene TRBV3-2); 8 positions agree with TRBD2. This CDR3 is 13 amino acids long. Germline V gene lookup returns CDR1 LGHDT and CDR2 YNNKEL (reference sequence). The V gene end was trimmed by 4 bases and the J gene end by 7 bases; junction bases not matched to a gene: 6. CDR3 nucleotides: TGTGCCAGCAGCCTGGGACTAGACCGGGAGCAGTACTTC. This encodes CASSLGLDREQYF.

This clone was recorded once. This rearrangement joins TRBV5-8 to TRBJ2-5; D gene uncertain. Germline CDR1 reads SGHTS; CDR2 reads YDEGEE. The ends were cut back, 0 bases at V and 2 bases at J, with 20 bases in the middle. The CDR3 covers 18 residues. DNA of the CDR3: TGTGCCAGCAGCTTGGCCCTCGGCATCGAGTCCGTGCAAGAGACCCAGTACTTC. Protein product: CASSLALGIESVQETQYF.